This section outlines one T cell receptor beta chain sequence together with its context. Its antigen is still unknown. This entry belongs to a study of OX40 agonist ivuxolimab in advanced cancers. Study details: Patients' therapy was ivuxolimab, an antibody that acts as an agonist of OX40 (CD134).

Sequencing was performed with immunoSEQ multiplex PCR; in TCRdb, only in-frame clones are kept and a portion is missing. Of some 16,000 clones in the sample, around 88% were seen once. CDR1 and CDR2 from the germline V gene are MDHEN and SYDVKM. V gave up 4 bases and J gave up 6 bases, with 13 bases separating them. The CDR3 sequence is 14 residues long. Exclusion applied to patients with autoimmune disease history or systemic immunosuppression. Findings and caveats of the study: No antigen was identified for the clonally expanded peripheral T cells.

The starting material was CD4+ or CD8+ T cells sorted from blood, obtained in a trial of the OX40 agonist ivuxolimab. The chain employs TRBV28 and TRBJ1-5, with D possibly TRBD1 on 5 matching bases. This sequence originates from an adult with an advanced solid tumor such as melanoma, head and neck, liver or kidney cancer. CDR3 region: CASSSPPGGQPQHF. In DNA form, the CDR3 reads TGTGCCAGCAGTTCTCCCCCCGGGGGTCAGCCCCAGCATTTT.